Each of the 5 T cell receptor beta chains below was sequenced from the same sample in a study of radiotherapy plus CTLA-4 blockade in lung cancer. Profiled with immunoSEQ multiplex PCR; TCRdb holds only in-frame clones, not every one. The sample lists roughly 58,000 clones; around 80% were seen once. Sequencing was performed on peripheral blood, taken from a patient treated with radiotherapy plus ipilimumab. These receptors were obtained from a human donor with non-small cell lung cancer whose response to radiotherapy plus ipilimumab could not be evaluated.

In DNA form, the CDR3 reads TGTGCCAGCAGTCCCGAACGGGGGGTCTCCTACGAGCAGTACTTC. It translates to CASSPERGVSYEQYF. The rearrangement uses TRBV6-5 and TRBJ2-7; the match to TRBD2 covers 7 bases. The trim removed 5 bases at V and 0 bases at J, leaving 7 bases unmatched. This CDR3 comprises 15 residues. Germline V gene sequence: CDR1 MNHEY, CDR2 SVGAGI.

In its sample, this clone was seen a few times. J is TRBJ2-3 and V is TRBV7-2, with TRBD2 as a possible D gene (6 bases). This CDR3 is built from 16 residues. CDR1 is SGHTA and CDR2 is FQGNSA in the germline V gene. V was trimmed by 1 base and J by 7 bases, leaving 18 bases between them. CDR3: CASSLGGGITPNTQYF. In DNA form, the CDR3 reads TGTGCCAGCAGCTTAGGCGGCGGGATCACACCGAATACGCAGTATTTT.

The V gene is TRBV11-2, the J gene TRBJ1-6, with D tentatively TRBD1 (5 bases). The CDR3 totals 17 residues. Germline V gene sequence: CDR1 SGHAT, CDR2 FQNNGV. The V and J ends lost 2 bases and 10 bases respectively, with 21 bases between them. CDR3 sequence: CASSLMDTSLGGSPLHF. CDR3 coding DNA: TGTGCCAGCAGCTTAATGGACACCTCCCTGGGTGGGTCACCCCTCCACTTT.

The chain recombines TRBV25-1 with TRBJ2-2; the D is unclear. The CDR3 has 14 amino acids. Trimming cost V 0 bases and J 7 bases, with 9 bases left between them. Germline V gene data show CDR1 as MGHDK and CDR2 as SYGVNS. The CDR3 reads CASSEYFANGELFF. The CDR3 DNA reads TGTGCCAGCAGTGAATATTTTGCTAACGGGGAGCTGTTTTTT.

The V and J genes are TRBV7-9 and TRBJ2-7; TRBD1 aligns across 11 bases. Germline loops: CDR1 SEHNR, CDR2 FQNEAQ (reference sequence). V was pared by 5 bases and J by 3 bases, with 12 bases of the junction left unmatched. There are 17 residues in the CDR3. DNA of the CDR3: TGTGCCAGCAGCCCCCGAGGACAGGGGGCCCTTCTCTACGAGCAGTACTTC. Translation gives CASSPRGQGALLYEQYF.